This TCR beta chain was sequenced during a study of blood T cell repertoires in COVID-19. On the study more broadly: T cells, B-cell-depleted T cells, or PBMCs provided the cDNA or gDNA that served as material.

Source study methods: Amplified reference gene primers provided the basis for estimating nucleated cell counts. The table came from immunoSEQ multiplex PCR; TCRdb's copy has only in-frame clones and leaves some out. V, J and clone size reflect that table, while D and trimming were determined from the DNA. This table has approximately 100,000 clones, approximately 84% appearing once. The germline V gene encodes CDR1 MDHEN and CDR2 SYDVKM. The V and J ends lost 5 bases and 3 bases respectively, with 17 bases between them. This CDR3 contains 16 residues. This sequence originates from a woman at least 80 years old with acute or convalescent COVID-19. Sequencing input: peripheral blood. The chain links TRBV28 to TRBJ1-3, with D maybe TRBD1 (5 bases). The CDR3 reads CASSPSGASSGNTIYF. The DNA of the CDR3 is TGTGCCAGCAGTCCTAGCGGGGCGTCGAGTGGAAACACCATATATTTT.